Listed below are T cell receptor beta chains from one sample, sequenced in a study of response to subunit inactivated influenza vaccine. A single record per CDR3 protein comes from TCRdb applying MiXCR to the RT-PCR reads. The sample has roughly 540,000 distinct CDR3 sequences, less than 25% seen once. These same data were also listed under a study on T cells expressing NK-cell markers.

Specimen: CD4+ T cells sorted from PBMCs, collected 11 to 12 days after vaccination. All receptors come from a man aged 45-60 years who received an inactivated influenza vaccine. CDR3s leave out the opening cysteine and the closing phenylalanine or tryptophan. Each record gives: V gene, J gene, CDR3 protein.

v_gene: TRBV5-5; j_gene: TRBJ1-3; CDR3aa: ASSLFLTGNTIY
v_gene: TRBV6-2/TRBV6-3; j_gene: TRBJ2-2; CDR3aa: ASSTDRITGELF
v_gene: TRBV30; j_gene: TRBJ2-2; CDR3aa: AWKVAGGKTGELF
v_gene: TRBV5-1; j_gene: TRBJ2-1; CDR3aa: ASSLDLAGGNEQF
v_gene: TRBV11-2; j_gene: TRBJ1-2; CDR3aa: ASSIYVGPRYGYT
v_gene: TRBV14; j_gene: TRBJ2-3; CDR3aa: ASSQESATRQY
v_gene: TRBV3-1; j_gene: TRBJ2-7; CDR3aa: ASSPRAGVTYEQY
v_gene: TRBV7-2; j_gene: TRBJ2-7; CDR3aa: ASSLAGSRSNEQY
v_gene: TRBV4-3; j_gene: TRBJ1-1; CDR3aa: ASSHRRVTNTEAF
v_gene: TRBV6-2/TRBV6-3; j_gene: TRBJ2-5; CDR3aa: ASSHGGNQETQY
v_gene: TRBV2; j_gene: TRBJ2-1; CDR3aa: ASSENGEGYNEQF
v_gene: TRBV20-1; j_gene: TRBJ1-1; CDR3aa: SAARTSGAGAF
v_gene: TRBV5-4; j_gene: TRBJ2-1; CDR3aa: ASSLKAGLAVRSSYNEQF
v_gene: TRBV7-2; j_gene: TRBJ2-7; CDR3aa: ASSPRTSGRYEQY
v_gene: TRBV7-2; j_gene: TRBJ1-6; CDR3aa: ASSLAGGQGGSPLH
v_gene: TRBV6-1; j_gene: TRBJ2-5; CDR3aa: ASRGGRVFQETQY
v_gene: TRBV7-9; j_gene: TRBJ2-4; CDR3aa: ASSLMVGVDIQY
v_gene: TRBV10-3; j_gene: TRBJ2-3; CDR3aa: AISESGGAIDTQY
v_gene: TRBV20-1; j_gene: TRBJ2-1; CDR3aa: SARDRDNLYNEQF
v_gene: TRBV20-1; j_gene: TRBJ1-5; CDR3aa: SARSENNQPQH
v_gene: TRBV4-3; j_gene: TRBJ2-1; CDR3aa: ASSQGPTPRLNEQF
v_gene: TRBV30; j_gene: TRBJ2-2; CDR3aa: AWNLNGGATGELF
v_gene: TRBV2; j_gene: TRBJ2-3; CDR3aa: ASRDNADTQY
v_gene: TRBV11-1; j_gene: TRBJ2-1; CDR3aa: ASSLRRGASYNEQF
v_gene: TRBV5-1; j_gene: TRBJ1-6; CDR3aa: ASSLRDINSPLH
v_gene: TRBV20-1; j_gene: TRBJ1-1; CDR3aa: SGRDSTEAF
v_gene: TRBV27; j_gene: TRBJ2-1; CDR3aa: ASRGIHFDEQF
v_gene: TRBV29-1; j_gene: TRBJ2-3; CDR3aa: SVEWRASDTQY
v_gene: TRBV20-1; j_gene: TRBJ2-3; CDR3aa: SARTPTSTDTQY
v_gene: TRBV6-2/TRBV6-3; j_gene: TRBJ2-3; CDR3aa: ASRTPGRDTQY
v_gene: TRBV6-1; j_gene: TRBJ2-7; CDR3aa: ASSLAQGGPYEQY
v_gene: TRBV24-1; j_gene: TRBJ2-1; CDR3aa: ATSDGGRASEQF
v_gene: TRBV20-1; j_gene: TRBJ2-7; CDR3aa: SAIKVGGYEQY
v_gene: TRBV12-3/TRBV12-4; j_gene: TRBJ1-1; CDR3aa: ASSSVENTEAF
v_gene: TRBV21-1; j_gene: TRBJ2-4; CDR3aa: ASSSTWGGRRRNIQY
v_gene: TRBV14; j_gene: TRBJ2-7; CDR3aa: ASSQQGVNEQY
v_gene: TRBV5-5; j_gene: TRBJ2-5; CDR3aa: ASNQHAGQWETQY
v_gene: TRBV11-2; j_gene: TRBJ2-3; CDR3aa: ASSLDRTGGWDTQY
v_gene: TRBV6-5; j_gene: TRBJ2-3; CDR3aa: ASSYQTSEPDTQY
v_gene: TRBV28; j_gene: TRBJ2-4; CDR3aa: ASSLTGKNIQY
v_gene: TRBV12-3/TRBV12-4; j_gene: TRBJ2-5; CDR3aa: ATPGQYFLETQY
v_gene: TRBV6-1; j_gene: TRBJ1-1; CDR3aa: ASGRVRPHLDTEAF
v_gene: TRBV7-2; j_gene: TRBJ2-1; CDR3aa: ASSLGGGSNEQF
v_gene: TRBV9; j_gene: TRBJ2-1; CDR3aa: ASSVDWGVSGKTYNEQF
v_gene: TRBV3-1; j_gene: TRBJ1-6; CDR3aa: ASSQGNSPLH
v_gene: TRBV20-1; j_gene: TRBJ2-5; CDR3aa: SARDRVQETQY
v_gene: TRBV29-1; j_gene: TRBJ2-1; CDR3aa: SVRQGGTYNEQF